Shown below are 8 T cell receptor beta chains from a single sample sequenced in a study of response to subunit inactivated influenza vaccine. TCRdb independently ran MiXCR on the RT-PCR reads; one entry per CDR3 protein. The sample has hundreds of thousands of distinct CDR3 sequences; about 14% are singletons. The input for sequencing was PBMCs from blood, taken roughly 15 days before vaccination. The source of these receptors is a man in his forties or fifties who received an inactivated influenza vaccine.

The genes are TRBV15 and TRBJ2-7; a weak D match, TRBD1 (5 bases). Germline V gene lookup returns CDR1 LNHNV and CDR2 YYDKDF (reference sequence). V was cut by 5 bases and J by 0 bases, with 11 bases left in between. This CDR3 is 14 amino acids long. For the CDR3, the DNA is TGTGCCACCAGCCCGACAGTTTACTCCTACGAGCAGTACTTC. Protein product: CATSPTVYSYEQYF.

The chain recombines TRBV5-5 with TRBJ2-2, with D possibly matching TRBD2 (5 bases). Germline V gene lookup returns CDR1 SGHKS and CDR2 YYEKEE (reference sequence). The CDR3 contains 14 residues. V was clipped by 5 bases and J by 3 bases, with 11 bases between them. CDR3 bases: TGTGCCAGCAGGGCCGTGAGGGACACCGGGGAGCTGTTTTTT. It translates to CASRAVRDTGELFF. The whole variable domain, remainder taken from reference TRBV5-5 and TRBJ2-2, is DAGVTQSPTHLIKTRGQQVTLRCSPISGHKSVSWYQQVLGQGPQFIFQYYEKEERGRGNFPDRFSARQFPNYSSELNVNALLLGDSALYLCASRAVRDTGELFFGEGSRLTVL.

This clonotype was seen more than once but under ten times. The rearrangement links TRBV3-1 to TRBJ1-2; 9 bases match TRBD1. There are 15 residues in the CDR3. Trimming cost V 1 base and J 3 bases; bases outside gene matches: 3. CDR1 and CDR2 (germline): LGHDT, YNNKEL (reference sequence). CDR3 nucleotides: TGTGCCAGCAGCCAAGCCCGGGACAGGGACTATGGCTACACCTTC. Translation gives CASSQARDRDYGYTF.

This clonotype has a handful of counts. This sequence joins TRBV5-1 and TRBJ2-7, with TRBD1 matching 8 bases. CDR1 and CDR2 (germline): SGHRS, YFSETQ. With V trimmed by 4 bases and J by 3 bases, 6 bases remained unmatched. The CDR3 is 14 amino acids. The chain's CDR3 is CASSVGQGHYEQYF. The CDR3 DNA is TGCGCCAGCAGCGTAGGACAGGGACACTACGAGCAGTACTTC.

The rearrangement joins TRBV5-6 to TRBJ1-1; D possibly corresponds to TRBD1 (5 bases). CDR1 and CDR2 from the germline V gene are SGHDT and YYEEEE. Trimming took 1 base from V and 4 from J, leaving 17 bases between them. The CDR3 spans 16 residues. This CDR3 is CASSLNLWRGVTEAFF. CDR3 DNA: TGTGCCAGCAGCTTGAATTTATGGAGGGGCGTCACTGAAGCTTTCTTT.

This clonotype was seen only a few times. This chain uses TRBV4-3 with TRBJ1-6; perhaps TRBD1 as D (5 bases). The CDR3 consists of 17 residues. In germline, CDR1 is LGHNA, CDR2 YSLEER. The ends were cut back, 0 bases at V and 9 bases at J, with 18 bases in the middle. DNA of the CDR3: TGCGCCAGCAGCCAAGATAGGAACAGGCGGTTGGTTTCACCCCTCCACTTT. Encoded protein: CASSQDRNRRLVSPLHF.

This clonotype was recorded many times. V usage is TRBV5-6 and J usage is TRBJ2-5; 7 positions agree with TRBD1. The germline gives CDR1 SGHDT, CDR2 YYEEEE. CDR3 size: 13 residues. V shed 4 bases and J 2 bases; nucleotides not matched to a gene: 2. The CDR3 reads CASSGTAQETQYF. The CDR3 DNA follows: TGTGCCAGCAGCGGGACAGCTCAAGAGACCCAGTACTTC.

This chain links TRBV20-1 with TRBJ1-2; possible D gene TRBD1, 6 bases. Germline V gives CDR1 DFQATT, CDR2 SNEGSKA (reference sequence). The CDR3 contains 14 residues. V was pared by 3 bases and J by 2 bases, with 13 bases between. The CDR3 DNA follows: TGCAGTGCTAGTACCCCGGACAGCAACTATGGCTACACCTTC. Translating it yields CSASTPDSNYGYTF.